These 27 T cell receptor beta chains originate from one sample sequenced in a study of human T cells and chemical hapten exposure. From the RACE reads, TCRdb called clonotypes with MiXCR, one entry per CDR3 protein. Of 120,000 or so distinct CDR3 sequences listed, approximately 10% are singletons. Time point noted: patch test 3, about 24 weeks after DPC sensitization. The treatment denotes: therapeutic diphenylcyclopropenone sensitization with weekly scalp DPC. The sequencing here drew on whole blood, taken in connection with sensitization to the hapten diphenylcyclopropenone (DPC). Every receptor here comes from a woman aged 50 to 60 with alopecia areata. Some clones in this sample may be carry-over from other donors' samples.

The chain employs TRBV20-1 and TRBJ1-1, with D possibly TRBD1 on 6 matching bases. V was trimmed by 1 base and J by 2 bases, leaving 8 bases between them. Germline CDR1 reads DFQATT; CDR2 reads SNEGSKA (reference sequence). The CDR3 totals 13 residues. In DNA, the CDR3 is TGCAGTGCTAGAGGGACAGCTAACACTGAAGCTTTCTTT. This gives the protein CSARGTANTEAFF.

This clonotype was seen a few times. The gene calls are TRBV2 and TRBJ2-1; TRBD2 might be the D (6 bases). Trimming shortened V by 7 bases and J by 15 bases, and 22 bases separated the two germline ends. The CDR3 is made up of 13 amino acids. Germline V gene data show CDR1 as SNHLY and CDR2 as FYNNEI. The CDR3 spells CASTQAGEDKGFF. CDR3 sequence (DNA): TGTGCCAGCACCCAAGCTGGGGAGGATAAGGGGTTCTTC.

In its sample, this clonotype was seen a few times. The genes are TRBV20-1 and TRBJ2-7; 12 bases match TRBD1. Germline trimming cut 3 bases from V and 3 bases from J; bases unmatched to any gene: 3. Germline V CDR1 and CDR2: DFQATT, SNEGSKA (reference sequence). The CDR3 is made up of 14 amino acids. In nucleotides, the CDR3 is TGCAGTGCTAGGGGGGACAGGGGGCTCTACGAGCAGTACTTC. Protein sequence: CSARGDRGLYEQYF.

This chain connects TRBV12-3 or TRBV12-4 to TRBJ2-1; no clear D gene. The V end was cut by 2 bases, the J end by 8 bases, with 7 bases between. CDR3 size: 12 residues. In nucleotides, the CDR3 is TGTGCCAGCAGTTTAACAAGGGATGAGCAGTTCTTC. Translated, it gives CASSLTRDEQFF.

Only a few counts were recorded for this clonotype. The rearrangement joins TRBV11-2 to TRBJ2-3, with 8 bases aligning to TRBD1. Germline V gene sequence: CDR1 SGHAT, CDR2 FQNNGV. The CDR3 has 11 amino acids. With V trimmed by 5 bases and J by 11 bases, 3 bases remained unmatched. The CDR3 loop reads CASSPGTGQYF. CDR3 in DNA: TGTGCCAGCAGCCCCGGGACAGGGCAGTATTTT.

This clonotype was seen at least ten times. The chain is built from TRBV12-3 or TRBV12-4 and TRBJ2-1; TRBD1 matches at 7 bases. This CDR3 has 15 amino acids. The J segment lost 6 bases and the V segment lost 10 bases, leaving 15 bases of the junction unmatched. The DNA for the CDR3 is TGTGCCATTAGACTTATACGGGACAGACCCAATGAGCAGTTCTTC. Translation: CAIRLIRDRPNEQFF.

This clonotype was recorded many times. The rearrangement uses TRBV25-1 and TRBJ2-7; 9 nucleotides line up with TRBD2. The CDR3 extends over 13 amino acids. The germline gives CDR1 MGHDK, CDR2 SYGVNS. V lost 4 bases to trimming and J lost 2 bases; unmatched junction nucleotides: 0. The CDR3 DNA is TGTGCCAGCAGTGGACTAGCGGCCTACGAGCAGTACTTC. Its protein is CASSGLAAYEQYF.

This clonotype showed up just a few times. V is TRBV18 and J is TRBJ1-1, with TRBD1 matching 9 bases. This CDR3 is built from 11 residues. Looked up from germline, CDR1 is KGHSH and CDR2 is LQKENI. Germline trimming cut 4 bases from V and 12 bases from J; bases unmatched to any gene: 3. For the CDR3, the DNA is TGTGCCAGCTCACAGGGACAGGGAACTTTCTTT. It is translated as CASSQGQGTFF.

The chain combines TRBV2 with TRBJ2-1; 9 bases map to TRBD2. The CDR3 loop spans 13 amino acids. CDR1 is SNHLY and CDR2 is FYNNEI in the germline V gene. With V trimmed by 6 bases and J by 9 bases, 6 bases remained unmatched. CDR3 DNA sequence: TGTGCCAGCAGCGGGGGACTAGCAATTGAGCAGTTCTTC. Protein product: CASSGGLAIEQFF.

V and J are TRBV9 and TRBJ2-7; D unclear. The CDR3 length is 13 residues. Germline V gene lookup returns CDR1 SGDLS and CDR2 YYNGEE. Between the trimmed V and J ends, which lost 4 bases and 3 bases, there was a span of 11 bases. The CDR3: CASSSPSGYEQYF. The CDR3 DNA follows: TGTGCCAGCAGCTCTCCCTCGGGCTACGAGCAGTACTTC. The full variable domain, its missing parts supplied by reference TRBV9 and TRBJ2-7, is DSGVTQTPKHLITATGQRVTLRCSPRSGDLSVYWYQQSLDQGLQFLIQYYNGEERAKGNILERFSAQQFPDLHSELNLSSLELGDSALYFCASSSPSGYEQYFGPGTRLTVT.

This chain links TRBV6-6 with TRBJ1-1; no clear D gene. This CDR3 comprises 11 residues. Looked up from germline, CDR1 is MNHNY and CDR2 is SVGAGI (reference sequence). Trimming shortened V by 8 bases and J by 4 bases, and 8 bases separated the two germline ends. As DNA, the CDR3 is TGTGCCAGCGGCTTGAGCACTGAAGCTTTCTTT. Amino acids: CASGLSTEAFF.

This clonotype appeared many times. The chain employs TRBV3-1 and TRBJ1-2, with D unclear. Germline CDR1 is LGHDT and CDR2 is YNNKEL (reference sequence). The ends were cut back, 2 bases at V and 6 bases at J, with 13 bases in the middle. The CDR3 length is 14 residues. The CDR3: CASSQRGRAHGYTF. The CDR3, as DNA: TGTGCCAGCAGCCAACGTGGTAGGGCCCATGGCTACACCTTC.

This clonotype was observed a handful of times. This chain uses TRBV7-6 with TRBJ1-1, with TRBD1 as a possible D gene (5 bases). Trimming shortened V by 4 bases and J by 2 bases, and 14 bases separated the two germline ends. Germline CDR1 and CDR2: SGHVS and FNYEAQ. The CDR3 has 15 residues. The CDR3 loop reads CASSSPAGRNTEAFF. The CDR3 DNA reads as TGTGCCAGCAGCTCCCCGGCAGGGCGAAACACTGAAGCTTTCTTT.

Turning to this clonotype: A read error may explain this, as a much larger clone is one base away. The chain recombines TRBV20-1 with TRBJ2-1, with TRBD2 matching over 12 bases. Germline assignment: CDR1 DFQATT and CDR2 SNEGSKA (reference sequence). Trimming cost V 5 bases and J 7 bases; bases outside gene matches: 6. This CDR3 has 14 amino acids. For the CDR3, the DNA is TGCAGTGCTCGGACTAGCGGGATGGAAAATGAGCAGTTCTTC. Translating gives CSARTSGMENEQFF.

The chain carries TRBV28 and TRBJ2-5; D is unclear. With 1 base removed from V and 0 bases from J, the gap between germline ends came to 6 bases. There are 14 residues in the CDR3. The germline gives CDR1 MDHEN, CDR2 SYDVKM. The CDR3 nucleotides are TGTGCCAGCAGTTTATCAGCAGACCAAGAGACCCAGTACTTC. Translated: CASSLSADQETQYF.

This clonotype was detected a few times. This chain uses TRBV6-2 or TRBV6-3 with TRBJ1-6; D is perhaps TRBD1 (5 bases). Germline loops: CDR1 MNHEY, CDR2 SVGEGT. Trimming left V 6 bases short and J 8 bases short, with 14 bases between. The CDR3 runs 14 residues. CDR3 sequence (DNA): TGTGCCAGCAGGGCCGGGACGCAAGATTCACCCCTCCACTTT. It encodes CASRAGTQDSPLHF.

V gene TRBV12-3 or TRBV12-4 combines with J gene TRBJ1-2; weak D call: TRBD1 (6 bases). The V end lost 6 bases, the J end lost 6 bases, and 11 bases lay between the germline ends. The CDR3 extends over 12 amino acids. In nucleotides, the CDR3 is TGTGCCAGCAGCGAGGGGGGGGATGGCTACACCTTC. Translating it yields CASSEGGDGYTF.

This clonotype was found a few times. The chain recombines TRBV5-4 with TRBJ1-1; maybe TRBD1 (5 bases). This CDR3 region has 13 residues. Deletions cut 2 bases from V and 4 bases from J, with 9 bases between. CDR1 and CDR2 from the germline V gene are SGHNT and YYREEE (reference sequence). The CDR3 DNA reads TGTGCCAGCAGCTTTGATGGGGGCACTGAAGCTTTCTTT. Its protein is CASSFDGGTEAFF.

The chain uses TRBV6-2 or TRBV6-3 and TRBJ2-1; tentative D call: TRBD2 (5 bases). Looked up from germline, CDR1 is MNHEY and CDR2 is SVGEGT. V lost 2 bases and J 1 base, leaving 9 bases between the germline ends. CDR3 length: 15 amino acids. The CDR3 bases are TGTGCCAGCAGTTACGCCCGGGGTTCCTACAATGAGCAGTTCTTC. Translated, it gives CASSYARGSYNEQFF.

The chain couples TRBV7-2 to TRBJ1-5; TRBD1 is a possible D gene (5 bases). Trimming pared 7 bases from V and 0 bases from J, leaving 16 bases between. This CDR3 is built from 16 residues. Germline lookup yields CDR1 SGHTA and CDR2 FQGNSA. The CDR3 spells CASTSQGAYSNQPQHF. Written as DNA, the CDR3 is TGTGCCAGCACATCCCAGGGAGCCTATAGCAATCAGCCCCAGCATTTT.

The V call is TRBV7-2, the J call TRBJ2-3; 9 bases map to TRBD2. CDR3 length equals 17 residues. CDR1 and CDR2 (germline): SGHTA, FQGNSA. After removal of 5 bases from V and 3 bases from J, the junction contained 12 bases not matched to a gene. The CDR3 loop reads CASSPNSGGWGTDTQYF. The CDR3 bases are TGTGCCAGCAGCCCCAATAGCGGGGGATGGGGTACAGATACGCAGTATTTT.

This clonotype has at least ten counts. The rearrangement joins TRBV5-1 to TRBJ1-1; unclear D gene. There are 13 residues in the CDR3. Germline assignment: CDR1 SGHRS and CDR2 YFSETQ. V shed 2 bases and J shed 2 bases, with 7 bases lying between them. The CDR3 nucleotides read TGCGCCAGCAGCTTATCGTCTAACACTGAAGCTTTCTTT. Amino acids: CASSLSSNTEAFF.

This clonotype was detected a few times. J is TRBJ1-2 and V is TRBV6-1, with a weak D call TRBD1 (6 bases). This CDR3 spans 15 amino acids. Germline assignment: CDR1 MNHNS and CDR2 SASEGT. Trimming removed 2 bases at V and 5 bases at J, with 15 bases between. CDR3 in amino acids: CASSEIDQGLYGYTF. The CDR3 DNA follows: TGTGCCAGCAGTGAAATCGACCAGGGGCTGTATGGCTACACCTTC.

The sample holds many counts of this clonotype. This rearrangement joins TRBV7-8 to TRBJ2-7; 15 bases agree with TRBD2. Germline CDR1 reads SGHVS; CDR2 reads FQNEAQ. The CDR3 runs 17 residues. V shed 2 bases, J shed 1 base, and the junction held 3 bases outside the gene matches. The DNA of the CDR3 is TGTGCCAGCAGCTTACTGGGACTAGCGGGGGGATCCTACGAGCAGTACTTC. Translated: CASSLLGLAGGSYEQYF.

This clonotype was picked up many times. CDR3 bases: TGCAGTGCTAGAGCCCCCGCCCGGGAGGGCCTACGAGATACGCAGTATTTT. Translated, it gives CSARAPAREGLRDTQYF. The chain employs TRBV20-1 and TRBJ2-3, with 8 bases lining up with TRBD2. This CDR3 contains 17 residues. V dropped 1 base and J dropped 5; count of bases not matched to a gene: 14. Germline loops: CDR1 DFQATT, CDR2 SNEGSKA (reference sequence).

V and J are TRBV29-1 and TRBJ1-5, with unresolved D. V was cut by 6 bases and J by 0 bases, with 12 bases left in between. Germline CDR1 SQVTM, CDR2 ANQGSEA. The CDR3 covers 14 residues. CDR3 sequence (DNA): TGCAGCGTGTCCGGGCCGGATAGCAATCAGCCCCAGCATTTT. It specifies CSVSGPDSNQPQHF. The whole variable domain, filled in from reference TRBV29-1 and TRBJ1-5, reads SAVISQKPSRDICQRGTSLTIQCQVDSQVTMMFWYRQQPGQSLTLIATANQGSEATYESGFVIDKFPISRPNLTFSTLTVSNMSPEDSSIYLCSVSGPDSNQPQHFGDGTRLSIL.

This clonotype has ten or more counts. The V gene is TRBV19, the J gene TRBJ2-1; 7 bases are a match to TRBD1. There are 14 residues in the CDR3. With 6 bases clipped from V and 8 bases from J, the junction kept 10 bases outside the gene matches. Germline assignment: CDR1 LNHDA and CDR2 SQIVND (reference sequence). CDR3 amino acids: CASSTVTGIHEQFF. The DNA of the CDR3 is TGTGCCAGTAGCACCGTGACAGGGATCCATGAGCAGTTCTTC.